These 14 T cell receptor beta chains originate from one sample sequenced in a study of blood T cell repertoires in COVID-19. Sequencing used immunoSEQ multiplex PCR; TCRdb keeps in-frame clones, though not all of them. The data show 65,000 to 90,000 clones, with around 90% seen just once and under 3% held by the top ten. The sequenced sample consisted of peripheral blood. The receptors shown here come from a woman aged 45-65 years with active or convalescent COVID-19.

The V gene is TRBV9, the J gene TRBJ2-7, with TRBD1 matching over 9 bases. In germline, CDR1 is SGDLS, CDR2 YYNGEE. V shed 7 bases, J shed 5 bases, and the junction held 7 bases outside the gene matches. The CDR3 has 13 amino acids. The CDR3 region has the DNA TGTGCCAGCGGACAGGGGCTGAGAAACGAGCAGTACTTC. Amino acid sequence: CASGQGLRNEQYF.

The rearrangement joins TRBV2 to TRBJ2-3; D ambiguous. Trimming pared 6 bases from V and 2 bases from J, leaving 6 bases between. Germline loops: CDR1 SNHLY, CDR2 FYNNEI. The CDR3 is 12 residues long. The CDR3 region has the DNA TGTGCCAGCAGAGCATCCACAGATACGCAGTATTTT. This encodes CASRASTDTQYF.

This clone was picked up a small number of times. The J gene is TRBJ2-2, the V gene TRBV19, with a tentative D call TRBD1 (6 bases). Germline CDR1 reads LNHDA; CDR2 reads SQIVND (reference sequence). The V gene lost 1 base and the J gene lost 7 bases, with 13 bases spanning the gap. This CDR3 has 15 residues. The CDR3 DNA reads TGTGCCAGTAGTATAGGGACAGATAGGGTCGGGGAGCTGTTTTTT. Translation: CASSIGTDRVGELFF.

This clone came up once. The chain has TRBV11-2 and TRBJ2-1; 8 nucleotides align to TRBD1. V trimming: 3 bases; J trimming: 4 bases; junction bases outside the gene matches: 8. In germline, CDR1 is SGHAT, CDR2 FQNNGV. CDR3 length: 16 amino acids. The CDR3 nucleotides are TGTGCCAGCAGCTTTGGGGCAGGGGGCTTTTACAATGAGCAGTTCTTC. Protein: CASSFGAGGFYNEQFF.

The chain recombines TRBV3-1 (or the pseudogene TRBV3-2) with TRBJ1-1; D unclear. Trimming shortened V by 7 bases and J by 6 bases, and 12 bases separated the two germline ends. Per germline, CDR1 LGHDT and CDR2 YNNKEL (reference sequence). This CDR3 has 12 amino acids. The CDR3 loop reads CASISRVAEAFF. The CDR3 DNA reads TGTGCCAGCATCAGCCGGGTTGCTGAAGCTTTCTTT.

The chain couples TRBV11-1 to TRBJ1-2; 7 bases map to TRBD1. The CDR3 extends over 13 amino acids. Germline assignment: CDR1 SGHAT and CDR2 FQDESV (reference sequence). Trimming removed 5 bases from V and 7 bases from J; junction bases left unmatched: 7. For the CDR3, the DNA is TGTGCCAGCAGCCCGCGACAGGGCGGTGGCTACACCTTC. Protein sequence: CASSPRQGGGYTF.

The V call is TRBV19, the J call TRBJ1-2, with TRBD1 as a possible D gene (5 bases). This CDR3 has 15 amino acids. V was pared by 9 bases and J by 1 base, with 18 bases between. Per the germline V gene, CDR1 is LNHDA and CDR2 is SQIVND (reference sequence). The CDR3 DNA reads as TGTGCCAGCCTGGGGCAGGCCGCTCTTAACTATGGCTACACCTTC. It yields the protein CASLGQAALNYGYTF.

The genes are TRBV19 and TRBJ2-1, with TRBD2 matching 13 bases. The CDR3 sequence is 16 residues long. Germline lookup yields CDR1 LNHDA and CDR2 SQIVND (reference sequence). V trimming: 8 bases; J trimming: 5 bases; junction bases outside the gene matches: 9. In DNA form, the CDR3 reads TGTGCCAGTGGTAGGACTAGCGGGAGTATCCACAATGAGCAGTTCTTC. This translates into CASGRTSGSIHNEQFF.

The chain carries TRBV5-6 and TRBJ2-5, with TRBD2 matching over 7 bases. The V and J ends lost 0 bases and 7 bases, in that order; junction bases with no gene match: 6. CDR3 length equals 14 residues. Looked up from germline, CDR1 is SGHDT and CDR2 is YYEEEE. This chain's CDR3 is CASSLERGSATQYF. CDR3 coding DNA: TGTGCCAGCAGCTTGGAGCGGGGAAGCGCGACCCAGTACTTC.

The chain employs TRBV25-1 and TRBJ2-7; D is possibly TRBD1 (5 bases). The CDR3 extends over 14 amino acids. Germline V CDR1 and CDR2: MGHDK, SYGVNS. Trimming pared 10 bases from V and 0 bases from J, leaving 16 bases between. The CDR3 DNA sequence: TGTGCCATTGGGGCCTCCGTCGGCTCCTACGAGCAGTACTTC. Protein sequence: CAIGASVGSYEQYF.

The chain has TRBV10-2 and TRBJ1-1, with D maybe TRBD1 (5 bases). V lost 6 bases and J lost 4, with 15 bases in between. The germline V gene encodes CDR1 WSHSY and CDR2 SAAADI. The CDR3 is made up of 14 amino acids. The chain's CDR3 is CASRTQGQSTEAFF. CDR3 DNA sequence: TGCGCCAGCAGAACCCAGGGTCAGAGCACTGAAGCTTTCTTT.

This clone was observed a handful of times. The rearrangement links TRBV12-3 or TRBV12-4 to TRBJ1-2, with D tentatively TRBD1 (5 bases). This CDR3 contains 13 residues. Trimming left V 2 bases short and J 5 bases short, with 9 bases between. CDR3 sequence: CASSLLKGYGYTF. CDR3 DNA sequence: TGTGCCAGCAGTTTATTAAAGGGGTATGGCTACACCTTC.

This clone was recorded a few times. The rearrangement uses TRBV7-9 and TRBJ1-1, with TRBD1 as a possible D gene (6 bases). The CDR3 has 15 amino acids. Trimming removed 0 bases at V and 1 base at J, with 9 bases between. Germline assignment: CDR1 SEHNR and CDR2 FQNEAQ (reference sequence). The CDR3 DNA reads as TGTGCCAGCAGCTTAGCCGGGACAAGGAACACTGAAGCTTTCTTT. Translated, it gives CASSLAGTRNTEAFF.

This chain connects TRBV7-9 to TRBJ1-1, with 7 bases identical to TRBD1. The CDR3 has 16 amino acids. The J segment lost 2 bases and the V segment lost 2 bases, leaving 8 bases of the junction unmatched. Per germline, CDR1 SEHNR and CDR2 FQNEAQ (reference sequence). CDR3 residues: CASSLQTGSGNTEAFF. The CDR3 nucleotides are TGTGCCAGCAGCTTACAGACAGGGTCGGGAAACACTGAAGCTTTCTTT.